The clone carrying this T cell receptor beta chain was counted only a few times. Its antigen is not known. This sample stems from a study of regulatory T cells in long-lasting Graves disease. General study results and limits: Favored gene segments in persistent disease were TRBV28, TRBJ1-2 and TRBJ2-5.

Noted time point: persistent/refractory GD, antithyroid drugs over 5 years with positive TRAb. RNA isolated from PBMCs was used to make the TCR library. Looked up from germline, CDR1 is SGHRS and CDR2 is YFSETQ. The CDR3 consists of 15 residues. The V and J ends lost 5 bases and 5 bases, in that order; junction bases with no gene match: 8. TCR beta libraries were built with iRepertoire HTBI primers and Arm-PCR of CDR3 regions. TCRdb independently ran MiXCR on the multiplex PCR reads; one entry per CDR3 protein. Of a few hundred thousand distinct CDR3 sequences listed, less than 25% are singletons. The sequence came from a female donor with Graves disease. The chain employs TRBV5-1 and TRBJ1-4, with 8 bases identical to TRBD1. Sample: peripheral blood mononuclear cells (PBMCs), taken when the disease was refractory, from a patient treated with antithyroid drugs. This CDR3 is CASRGQGSGNEKLFF. As DNA, the CDR3 is TGCGCCAGCAGAGGACAGGGCTCGGGGAATGAAAAACTGTTTTTT.